This is a list of T cell receptor beta chains from one sample in a study of T cells after yellow fever vaccination. From the 5' RACE reads, TCRdb called clonotypes with MiXCR, one entry per CDR3 protein. The table has 100,000 to 150,000 distinct CDR3 sequences, 7.5% to 10% seen once; the top ten hold less than 40%. The sample consisted of CD8+ T cells sorted from PBMCs, taken on the day of the yellow fever booster vaccination. The receptors were sampled from a man between 18 and 35 years old who received the YFV17D yellow fever vaccine. CDR3s include the opening cysteine and the closing phenylalanine or tryptophan. A D gene is named only where the DNA matches it firmly. Clone size is stated in some rows and not others, as once, few, many or a class when expanded.

d_call,clone_size,j_call,v_call,cdr3_aa,cdr3_nt
TRBD1,few,TRBJ2-3,TRBV5-1,CASSPRTGTPAGDTQYF,TGCGCCAGCAGCCCTAGGACAGGGACACCGGCGGGGGATACGCAGTATTTT
TRBD1,few,TRBJ1-4,TRBV4-2,CASSQPGQLEKLFF,TGTGCCAGCAGCCAGCCGGGACAGTTAGAAAAACTGTTTTTT
NA,few,TRBJ1-2,TRBV7-9,CASSPPLAGSGGYTF,TGTGCCAGCAGCCCCCCTCTCGCCGGGTCGGGCGGCTACACCTTC
NA,NA,TRBJ2-3,TRBV6-2/TRBV6-3,CASSYSSFPRDGSSTDTQYF,TGTGCCAGCAGTTACTCATCCTTCCCCCGGGACGGTTCTAGCACAGATACGCAGTATTTT
TRBD2,NA,TRBJ2-1,TRBV4-1,CASSGGLDSSYNEQFF,TGCGCCAGCAGCGGAGGACTAGACAGCTCCTACAATGAGCAGTTCTTC
TRBD1,NA,TRBJ2-7,TRBV5-1,CASSWGRTGGPYEQYF,TGCGCCAGCAGCTGGGGACGGACAGGGGGGCCCTACGAGCAGTACTTC
TRBD1,few,TRBJ2-7,TRBV4-1,CASSHPRQGSEQYF,TGCGCCAGCAGCCACCCCCGACAGGGTAGCGAGCAGTACTTC
NA,NA,TRBJ2-5,TRBV4-3,CASSQDASPETQYF,TGCGCCAGCAGCCAAGACGCTAGCCCTGAGACCCAGTACTTC
NA,NA,TRBJ2-2,TRBV7-2,CASSPLRGEGIAGELFF,TGTGCCAGCAGCCCTCTTCGAGGCGAGGGAATCGCCGGGGAGCTGTTTTTT
NA,many,TRBJ2-3,TRBV4-1,CASSQLGSSTDTQYF,TGCGCCAGCAGCCAACTCGGAAGTAGCACAGATACGCAGTATTTT
NA,NA,TRBJ2-3,TRBV10-3,CAISDPGTRTDTQYF,TGTGCCATCAGTGACCCCGGGACCCGAACAGATACGCAGTATTTT
NA,few,TRBJ1-1,TRBV7-6,CASSPGGPFF,TGTGCCAGCAGCCCTGGTGGTCCTTTCTTT
TRBD2,NA,TRBJ2-3,TRBV24-1,CATASSGFNTDTQYF,TGTGCCACCGCGTCTAGCGGTTTCAATACAGATACGCAGTATTTT
TRBD2,many,TRBJ2-1,TRBV6-5,CASSSDSGVYNEQFF,TGTGCCAGCAGTTCCGATAGCGGGGTTTACAATGAGCAGTTCTTC
TRBD1,NA,TRBJ2-3,TRBV6-5,CASSMTGGADTQYF,TGTGCCAGCAGTATGACAGGGGGCGCAGATACGCAGTATTTT
NA,few,TRBJ1-1,TRBV7-3,CASSLTSRGSEAFF,TGTGCCAGCAGCTTAACCTCGCGCGGGAGTGAAGCTTTCTTT
TRBD1,NA,TRBJ2-4,TRBV7-2,CASSRQGLGDIQYF,TGTGCCAGCAGCCGACAGGGGCTGGGGGACATTCAGTACTTC
TRBD2,NA,TRBJ2-1,TRBV10-2,CASSKDQRGGGGYNEQFF,TGCGCCAGCAGTAAGGACCAGCGGGGGGGCGGGGGTTACAATGAGCAGTTCTTC
NA,few,TRBJ1-5,TRBV9,CASSPEAADPGNQPQHF,TGTGCCAGCAGCCCGGAGGCCGCAGACCCGGGCAATCAGCCCCAGCATTTT
TRBD2,NA,TRBJ2-3,TRBV14,CASSQLAGLGDTQYF,TGTGCCAGCAGCCAACTAGCGGGGCTCGGGGATACGCAGTATTTT
TRBD1,NA,TRBJ1-2,TRBV6-5,CASSYRGQGGMENGYTF,TGTGCCAGCAGTTACAGGGGACAGGGAGGGATGGAGAATGGCTACACCTTC
TRBD1,NA,TRBJ2-3,TRBV2,CASSLGTDDTDTQYF,TGTGCCAGCAGCCTCGGGACAGACGACACAGATACGCAGTATTTT
TRBD1,many,TRBJ2-1,TRBV6-4,CASSRSGQANDEQFF,TGTGCCAGCAGTCGCTCGGGACAGGCAAACGATGAGCAGTTCTTC
TRBD1,few,TRBJ2-1,TRBV10-3,CAIEGTGGDEQFF,TGTGCCATCGAGGGGACAGGGGGTGATGAGCAGTTCTTC
NA,many,TRBJ2-3,TRBV28,CAGSRGSYTDTQYF,TGTGCCGGTTCAAGGGGCTCATACACAGATACGCAGTATTTT
TRBD2,few,TRBJ2-5,TRBV11-2,CASNPRLAGSSPQYF,TGTGCCAGCAACCCCCGGCTAGCGGGCTCCTCGCCCCAGTACTTC
TRBD1,NA,TRBJ2-1,TRBV29-1,CSVPLQGGSYNEQFF,TGCAGCGTTCCCCTACAGGGGGGTTCCTACAATGAGCAGTTCTTC
NA,few,TRBJ2-2,TRBV4-1,CASSPRPGGGTGELFF,TGCGCCAGCAGCCCACGACCAGGGGGAGGCACCGGGGAGCTGTTTTTT
TRBD1,NA,TRBJ2-1,TRBV10-3,CAISEPGQGAYNEQFF,TGTGCCATCAGTGAGCCGGGACAGGGGGCGTACAATGAGCAGTTCTTC
NA,many,TRBJ2-1,TRBV6-6,CASSYIRGSYNEQFF,TGTGCCAGCAGTTATATCAGAGGATCTTACAATGAGCAGTTCTTC
NA,few,TRBJ1-2,TRBV4-3,CASSQEGRDQRGYTF,TGCGCCAGCAGCCAAGAAGGCAGGGATCAACGTGGCTACACCTTC
TRBD2,NA,TRBJ2-3,TRBV13,CASSLAYATAGRTDTQYF,TGTGCCAGCAGCTTAGCTTATGCGACAGCGGGGCGCACAGATACGCAGTATTTT
NA,few,TRBJ1-1,TRBV7-2,CASSLLGEWVLFF,TGTGCCAGCAGCTTACTCGGAGAATGGGTCCTTTTCTTT
NA,NA,TRBJ1-1,TRBV6-2/TRBV6-3,CASSLKLTEAFF,TGTGCCAGCAGTTTGAAGCTCACTGAAGCTTTCTTT
TRBD1,many,TRBJ2-5,TRBV5-6,CASSLLGQPLQETQYF,TGTGCCAGCAGCTTGTTGGGACAGCCATTGCAAGAGACCCAGTACTTC
TRBD1,many,TRBJ1-1,TRBV5-1,CASSYDRGLNTEAFF,TGCGCCAGCAGCTACGACAGGGGGCTGAACACTGAAGCTTTCTTT
NA,NA,TRBJ2-4,TRBV5-4,CAMQQVGGAKNIQYF,TGTGCCATGCAGCAGGTAGGGGGAGCCAAAAACATTCAGTACTTC
TRBD1,NA,TRBJ2-7,TRBV5-1,CASSLGQGPPKQYF,TGCGCCAGCAGCTTGGGACAGGGGCCTCCGAAGCAGTACTTC
NA,few,TRBJ2-5,TRBV4-1,CASSQDLGLGQETQYF,TGCGCCAGCAGCCAAGATCTGGGACTCGGTCAAGAGACCCAGTACTTC
NA,NA,TRBJ1-2,TRBV20-1,CSARVLGPNYGYTF,TGCAGTGCTAGAGTTCTCGGGCCTAACTATGGCTACACCTTC
NA,few,TRBJ2-7,TRBV7-9,CASSLVPGVGQYF,TGTGCCAGCAGCCTCGTACCAGGGGTAGGGCAGTACTTC
NA,few,TRBJ1-3,TRBV4-1,CASSPPVVRGNTIYF,TGCGCCAGCAGCCCCCCGGTAGTCCGTGGAAACACCATATATTTT
TRBD2,few,TRBJ2-3,TRBV7-9,CASSTLIAGGNTDTQYF,TGTGCCAGCAGCACCCTGATAGCGGGGGGGAACACAGATACGCAGTATTTT
TRBD2,few,TRBJ2-5,TRBV6-1,CASSEGLSGEWETQYF,TGTGCCAGCAGTGAAGGCCTTAGCGGGGAGTGGGAGACCCAGTACTTC
NA,NA,TRBJ2-5,TRBV5-1,CASSLDSETQYF,TGCGCCAGCAGCTTGGACAGTGAGACCCAGTACTTC
NA,few,TRBJ1-5,TRBV12-3/TRBV12-4,CASSLGTAVKPQHF,TGTGCCAGCAGTTTAGGGACCGCGGTGAAGCCCCAGCATTTT
NA,NA,TRBJ1-6,TRBV7-9,CASSLGVLWQDNSPLHF,TGTGCCAGCAGCTTAGGTGTACTTTGGCAGGATAATTCACCCCTCCACTTT
NA,many,TRBJ1-4,TRBV27,CASSSPGLMGEKLFF,TGTGCCAGCAGTTCCCCGGGACTAATGGGTGAAAAACTGTTTTTT
NA,many,TRBJ2-1,TRBV29-1,CSVEDHPGDGSYNEQFF,TGCAGCGTTGAAGATCACCCAGGGGATGGCTCCTACAATGAGCAGTTCTTC
NA,NA,TRBJ1-2,TRBV7-9,CASRGGGVYGYTF,TGTGCCAGCCGCGGGGGCGGGGTCTATGGCTACACCTTC
TRBD1,NA,TRBJ1-4,TRBV4-1,CASSRDRAIGRKLFF,TGCGCCAGCAGCCGGGACAGGGCGATAGGCCGAAAACTGTTTTTT
NA,few,TRBJ2-2,TRBV7-9,CASSLTSLAGELFF,TGTGCCAGCAGCTTAACGAGCCTAGCCGGGGAGCTGTTTTTT
TRBD1,NA,TRBJ1-1,TRBV28,CASSAGTVENTEAFF,TGTGCCAGCAGCGCCGGGACAGTCGAAAACACTGAAGCTTTCTTT
NA,many,TRBJ1-1,TRBV29-1,CSVLGMNTEAFF,TGCAGCGTTTTGGGTATGAACACTGAAGCTTTCTTT
NA,many,TRBJ1-5,TRBV10-3,CAISENVEIGQPQHF,TGTGCCATCAGTGAGAATGTGGAGATTGGGCAGCCCCAGCATTTT
TRBD1,NA,TRBJ1-2,TRBV20-1,CSASRRDSNYGYTF,TGCAGTGCTAGTCGCCGGGACAGCAACTATGGCTACACCTTC
NA,many,TRBJ1-6,TRBV5-5,CASSFTRGGNSPLHF,TGTGCCAGCAGCTTTACGAGGGGAGGCAACTCACCCCTCCACTTT
TRBD1,many,TRBJ1-1,TRBV7-6,CASSSFDRDTEAFF,TGTGCCAGCAGCTCCTTCGACAGGGACACTGAAGCTTTCTTT
NA,NA,TRBJ1-3,TRBV9,CASSVDRVKWPSGNTIYF,TGTGCCAGCAGCGTAGACCGCGTGAAGTGGCCCTCTGGAAACACCATATATTTT